These 20 T cell receptor beta chains were all obtained from the same sample, sequenced in a study of CD8+CD57+ T cells in acquired aplastic anemia. TCR beta VDJ and CDR3 profiles were obtained from a genomic DNA template. One entry per CDR3 protein, called by TCRdb with MiXCR from the reads. The sample gives 180,000 or so distinct CDR3 sequences, around 48% of which show up once; more than 0.95% is in the top ten. In patients chosen for sequencing, flow cytometry had shown CD8+CD57+ cell expansion. Specimen: sorted CD4+, CD8+, or CD8+CD57+ T cells (not recorded which) from PBMCs. The receptors come from a human donor with aplastic anemia.

The gene calls are TRBV11-2 and TRBJ2-7, with 8 bases aligning to TRBD1. The germline CDR1 and CDR2 sequences are SGHAT and FQNNGV. V lost 3 bases and J lost 3; bases outside the gene matches: 1. This CDR3 spans 13 amino acids. CDR3 sequence (DNA): TGTGCCAGCAGCTTGGGACAGGTCTACGAGCAGTACTTC. Translated, it gives CASSLGQVYEQYF.

This clonotype was seen many times. The junction differs from germline at one of its ends, possibly a read error. The chain joins TRBV7-9 to TRBJ2-7; the D gene is possibly TRBD2 (6 bases). This CDR3 contains 11 residues. Germline V gene sequence: CDR1 SEHNR, CDR2 FQNEAQ (reference sequence). As DNA, the CDR3 is TGTGCCAGCAGCACTCTGACTAGTAGCGCCTTC. It codes for CASSTLTSSAF.

This clonotype has at least ten counts. This chain joins TRBV19 and TRBJ2-3, with D possibly being TRBD2 (5 bases). V was trimmed by 0 bases and J by 7 bases, leaving 11 bases between them. There are 14 residues in the CDR3. Germline assignment: CDR1 LNHDA and CDR2 SQIVND (reference sequence). The CDR3 DNA reads as TGTGCCAGTAGTATAGATGATTTGGACTATACGCAGTATTTT. Its protein product is CASSIDDLDYTQYF.

This clonotype has at least ten counts. This chain links TRBV25-1 with TRBJ1-1; D is unclear. CDR1 is MGHDK and CDR2 is SYGVNS in the germline V gene. V lost 1 base, J lost 1 base, and 10 bases lay in between. This CDR3 is 15 amino acids long. The CDR3 DNA sequence: TGTGCCAGCAGTGAATCGGGTGCGGGGAACACTGAAGCTTTCTTT. It translates to CASSESGAGNTEAFF.

This clonotype was found a few times. The genes are TRBV10-3 and TRBJ1-1, with D tentatively TRBD1 (6 bases). CDR3 size: 15 residues. Germline lookup yields CDR1 ENHRY and CDR2 SYGVKD. Trimming removed 7 bases from V and 3 bases from J, with 18 bases in between. CDR3 in DNA: TGTGCCATCAATTTCCAACAGGGCGACGACACTGAAGCTTTCTTT. This translates into CAINFQQGDDTEAFF.

This clonotype appeared a few times. With a much larger clone just one base away, this may be a read error. The chain uses TRBV6-1 and TRBJ2-7; 7 nucleotides match TRBD2. The length of the CDR3 is 13 residues. Germline CDR1 is MNHNS and CDR2 is SASEGT. The CDR3 DNA follows: TGTGCCAGCATCCAGGGAGGGTTGTACGGGCAGTACTTC. Its protein product is CASIQGGLYGQYF.

This clonotype was recorded at least ten times. The chain links TRBV12-3 or TRBV12-4 to TRBJ1-1, with D uncertain. Trimming took 3 bases from V and 6 from J, leaving 8 bases between them. CDR3 length: 12 residues. The CDR3 DNA reads TGTGCCAGCAGTTTTCGCTTCGCTGAAGCTTTCTTT. Protein sequence: CASSFRFAEAFF.

The sample holds many counts of this clonotype. This chain's CDR3 is CASSASSGAWETQYF. In DNA, the CDR3 is TGTGCCAGCAGCGCGTCTAGCGGCGCGTGGGAGACCCAGTACTTC. This rearrangement joins TRBV9 to TRBJ2-5; TRBD2 agrees at 7 bases. The germline V gene has CDR1 SGDLS and CDR2 YYNGEE. The CDR3 length is 15 residues. V shed 3 bases, J shed 5 bases, and the junction held 10 bases outside the gene matches.

This clonotype was detected a few times. This chain connects TRBV19 to TRBJ2-2; unclear D gene. Germline V gives CDR1 LNHDA, CDR2 SQIVND (reference sequence). Trimming stripped 9 bases from V and 4 bases from J, with 3 bases between. CDR3 length equals 10 residues. CDR3 amino acids: CARTTGELFF. The CDR3 DNA is TGTGCCAGAACCACCGGGGAGCTGTTTTTT.

CDR3: CASTLDRATTDTQYF. In nucleotides, the CDR3 is TGTGCCAGTACCCTGGACAGGGCCACCACAGATACGCAGTATTTT. The chain couples TRBV19 to TRBJ2-3; TRBD1 matches at 8 bases. Looked up from germline, CDR1 is LNHDA and CDR2 is SQIVND (reference sequence). After removal of 7 bases from V and 2 bases from J, the junction contained 8 bases not matched to a gene. CDR3 size: 15 residues.

The V and J genes are TRBV25-1 and TRBJ2-2, with TRBD2 matching 13 bases. Germline CDR1 reads MGHDK; CDR2 reads SYGVNS. V trimming: 6 bases; J trimming: 7 bases; junction bases outside the gene matches: 14. This CDR3 has 18 residues. CDR3 bases: TGTGCCAGCAGGAAGGACGGCGGACTAGCGGGAGTGTTCGGGGAGCTGTTTTTT. The encoded protein is CASRKDGGLAGVFGELFF.

This clonotype was seen once. The CDR3 bases are TGCAGTGCTAGAGATATCCTGGGACTAGGCTACGAGCAGTACTTC. Protein: CSARDILGLGYEQYF. V and J are TRBV20-1 and TRBJ2-7; 8 bases match TRBD2. The CDR3 covers 15 residues. The J segment lost 3 bases and the V segment lost 0 bases, leaving 7 bases of the junction unmatched. From germline, CDR1 is DFQATT and CDR2 SNEGSKA (reference sequence).

Many counts were recorded for this clonotype. The CDR3: CATSRDPGRFNEQFF. In nucleotides, the CDR3 is TGTGCCACCAGCAGAGATCCGGGCAGATTCAATGAGCAGTTCTTC. V and J are TRBV15 and TRBJ2-1; no clear D. The V end lost 0 bases, the J end lost 6 bases, and 12 bases lay between the germline ends. Per the germline V gene, CDR1 is LNHNV and CDR2 is YYDKDF (reference sequence). The CDR3 consists of 15 residues. Filled out from reference TRBV15 and TRBJ2-1, the complete variable domain reads DAMVIQNPRYQVTQFGKPVTLSCSQTLNHNVMYWYQQKSSQAPKLLFHYYDKDFNNEADTPDNFQSRRPNTSFCFLDIRSPGLGDTAMYLCATSRDPGRFNEQFFGPGTRLTVL.

The rearrangement links TRBV4-2 to TRBJ1-6, with D uncertain. Germline-derived CDR1 and CDR2 are LGHNA and YNFKEQ. V was clipped by 0 bases and J by 5 bases, with 11 bases between them. The CDR3 loop spans 16 amino acids. The CDR3 nucleotides are TGTGCCAGCAGCCAAGATACGTTGGTGAATAATTCACCCCTCCACTTT. This gives the protein CASSQDTLVNNSPLHF.

This clonotype was picked up many times. The V call is TRBV6-5, the J call TRBJ1-2; 10 bases fit TRBD1. J gave up 8 bases and V 4 bases, and 13 bases lay outside the gene matches. The CDR3 is made up of 16 amino acids. The germline V gene has CDR1 MNHEY and CDR2 SVGAGI. The CDR3 DNA sequence: TGTGCCAGCAGTTCCCACCAAAACCGGGACAGGGGAGGCTACACCTTC. Its protein is CASSSHQNRDRGGYTF.

This clonotype was seen a handful of times. A much bigger clone sits one base away, suggesting this may be a read error. As the CDR3 is not closed by the conserved phenylalanine or tryptophan, this likely results from a read error. The chain has TRBV14 and TRBJ2-5; no clear D gene. CDR1 SGHDN and CDR2 FVKESK come from the germline V gene. The CDR3 covers 13 residues. V was clipped by 0 bases and J by 7 bases, with 9 bases between them. DNA for the CDR3: TGTGCCAGCAGCCAAGATAGGGTGGGGACCCAGTACTCC. Translated, it gives CASSQDRVGTQYS.

This clonotype was counted many times. This CDR3 reads CASSPGGTGGHEQYF. The CDR3 nucleotides read TGTGCCAGCAGCCCGGGGGGCACAGGGGGCCACGAGCAGTACTTC. J is TRBJ2-7 and V is TRBV5-5, with 9 positions matching TRBD1. Germline assignment: CDR1 SGHKS and CDR2 YYEKEE (reference sequence). The CDR3 has 15 residues. J gave up 5 bases and V 4 bases, and 10 bases lay outside the gene matches.

As regards this clonotype: A much larger clone differs from this one at a single base, so this may be a read error. V gene TRBV5-1 combines with J gene TRBJ2-3; D may be TRBD1 (5 bases). This CDR3 is 17 amino acids long. From germline, CDR1 is SGHRS and CDR2 YFSETQ. The CDR3 region has the DNA TGCGCCAGCAGCCCGGAAGCCGCAGGGTCCGGCACAGATACGCAGTGTTTT. Its translation is CASSPEAAGSGTDTQCF.

Many counts were recorded for this clonotype. The chain uses TRBV6-1 and TRBJ1-2; 7 bases are a match to TRBD1. This CDR3 spans 12 amino acids. CDR1 and CDR2 from the germline V gene are MNHNS and SASEGT. Unmatched junction bases numbered 6, after V lost 6 bases and J lost 8 bases. As DNA, the CDR3 is TGTGCCAGCAGAACGACAGGGACGGGCTACACCTTC. It is translated as CASRTTGTGYTF.

V is TRBV10-3 and J is TRBJ2-7; the match to TRBD1 covers 11 bases. This CDR3 region has 12 residues. V was pared by 10 bases and J by 6 bases, with 5 bases of the junction left unmatched. Per the germline V gene, CDR1 is ENHRY and CDR2 is SYGVKD. CDR3 in amino acids: CATTGTGGEQYF. The CDR3 DNA is TGTGCCACTACCGGGACAGGGGGCGAGCAGTACTTC.